This TCR beta chain stems from a study of a mutant IDH1 vaccine in newly diagnosed glioma. Study-level background: Every participant had undergone radiotherapy, temozolomide, or both before, and most underwent both.

Looked up from germline, CDR1 is MDHEN and CDR2 is SYDVKM. The CDR3 spans 16 residues. V lost 3 bases and J lost 3; bases outside the gene matches: 7. Time point meaning: baseline, week 1 (first vaccination visit). As to treatment: pre-vaccination baseline after standard-of-care therapy. Method: immunoSEQ multiplex PCR; TCRdb's copy keeps in-frame clones and lacks some. The sample includes about 98,000 clones, about 87% of them seen just once. The chain is built from TRBV28 and TRBJ2-1; 8 nucleotides line up with TRBD1. This clonotype was obtained from a woman aged 45 to 65 with glioma. Sample: PBMCs, taken from a glioma patient treated with radiotherapy, temozolomide or both. CDR3 coding DNA: TGTGCCAGCAGTTTCCTGGGACAGGCTGTCTACAATGAGCAGTTCTTC. Protein: CASSFLGQAVYNEQFF.